The rows below give T cell receptor beta chains drawn from one sample of a study of cytotoxic CD8 clonotypes in ibrutinib-treated CLL. Assay: immunoSEQ multiplex PCR; the TCRdb copy retains only in-frame clones and omits some. Of hundreds of thousands of clones listed, 70% are singletons. The starting material was PBMCs, obtained after 24 months of ibrutinib treatment. These receptors all come from a human donor with chronic lymphocytic leukemia. CDR3s include the opening cysteine and the closing phenylalanine or tryptophan. D genes are given only for firm matches. Size values are once, few and many counts, or a class for expanded clones, and some rows have none.

v_gene	abundance	d_gene	j_gene	CDR3nt	CDR3aa
TRBV28	.	.	TRBJ2-7	TGTGCCAGCAGCCAGGACAGCTACTACGAGCAGTACTTC	CASSQDSYYEQYF
TRBV9	.	.	TRBJ2-1	TGTGCCAGCAGCGTAGAACCCGGCTCCTACAATGAGCAGTTCTTC	CASSVEPGSYNEQFF
TRBV30	.	.	TRBJ1-4	TGTGCCTGGAGTGCCAGTCTGGCTAATGAAAAACTGTTTTTT	CAWSASLANEKLFF
TRBV7-3	.	TRBD2	TRBJ2-1	TGTGCCAGCAGCCCTAGGCCTGGGGGAGGGTCCTACAATGAGCAGTTCTTC	CASSPRPGGGSYNEQFF
TRBV2	once	.	TRBJ1-1	TGTGCCAGCAGTGATACAGATCCGAACACTGAAGCTTTCTTT	CASSDTDPNTEAFF
TRBV28	.	.	TRBJ2-7	TGTGCCAGCAGTTTTATCTCAAGCGAGCAGTACTTC	CASSFISSEQYF
TRBV20-1	few	.	TRBJ2-1	TGCAGTGCTCGGCCGGGTGTTGAGCAGTTCTTC	CSARPGVEQFF
TRBV7-9	few	.	TRBJ2-7	TGTGCCAGCAAAGTCCAGGAAGACTCCTACGAGCAGTACTTC	CASKVQEDSYEQYF
TRBV6-5	few	.	TRBJ1-5	TGTGCCAGCAGTTACTCCGCCTTATTCAATCAGCCCCAGCATTTT	CASSYSALFNQPQHF
TRBV6-6	once	TRBD2	TRBJ2-1	TGTGCCAGCAGTTACTACCTAGCGGGAGGAGGGACTGAGCAGTTCTTC	CASSYYLAGGGTEQFF
TRBV6-5	.	.	TRBJ2-3	TGTGCCAGCACCCAGGGGGGGGCGCAGTATTTT	CASTQGGAQYF
TRBV6-5	.	.	TRBJ2-7	TGTGCCAGCAGCTGGACGGCCAGCTCCTACGAGCAGTACTTC	CASSWTASSYEQYF
TRBV27	.	TRBD1	TRBJ1-6	TGTGCCAGCAGTCTCTATACAGGGGGCGTAAATAATTCACCCCTCCACTTT	CASSLYTGGVNNSPLHF
TRBV15	.	TRBD1	TRBJ2-7	TGTGCCACCTCTTTCGGGACAGGGAGCAACGAGCAGTACTTC	CATSFGTGSNEQYF
TRBV29-1	.	.	TRBJ2-7	TGCAGCGTTGAGACTAGGGGTGGGTCCTACGAGCAGTACTTC	CSVETRGGSYEQYF
TRBV6-5	few	.	TRBJ2-5	TGTGCCAGCAGTTACTCGTACAACTTCCAAGAGACCCAGTACTTC	CASSYSYNFQETQYF
TRBV2	.	TRBD1	TRBJ1-2	TGTGCCAGCAGTATTACAGGGGACGTCTATGGCTACACCTTC	CASSITGDVYGYTF